This note documents a single T cell receptor (beta chain) sequence. Germline and junction disagree at one end, which may indicate a read error. The authors ran a second PCR of roughly 7 to 11 cycles using a sample-barcoded 5' primer and a J-beta primer mix. A single record per CDR3 protein comes from TCRdb applying MiXCR to the 5' RACE reads. The top ten clones hold about a sixth of a sample with hundreds of thousands of distinct CDR3 sequences, about 28% of them seen once. The sample is drawn from a study of blood T cells in healthy people across ages. This CDR3 contains 13 residues. Germline values: CDR1 SEHNR, CDR2 FQNEAQ (reference sequence).

The rearrangement joins TRBV7-9 to TRBJ2-5, with 9 bases that match TRBD1. The sequence came from a woman at least 80 years old in good health. The sequenced material came from blood. The CDR3 reads CASSLGQGRKGDF. CDR3 nucleotides: TGTGCCAGCAGCCTCGGACAGGGGCGTAAAGGAGACTTC. Filled out from reference TRBV7-9 and TRBJ2-5, the complete variable domain reads DTGVSQNPRHKITKRGQNVTFRCDPISEHNRLYWYRQTLGQGPEFLTYFQNEAQLEKSRLLSDRFSAERPKGSFSTLEIQRTEQGDSAMYLCASSLGQGRKGDFGPGTRLLVL.